Presented here are 21 T cell receptor beta chains from one specimen sequenced in a study of blood T cell repertoires in COVID-19. Using immunoSEQ multiplex PCR, the repertoire was profiled, and TCRdb retains in-frame clones only, with some absent. This sample has tens of thousands of clones; around nine tenths occur once, and the top ten carry around an eighth. Sequenced material: peripheral blood. Source of these receptors: a woman aged 60-75 years with active COVID-19.

The chain combines TRBV29-1 with TRBJ2-6, with a possible D match to TRBD2 (6 bases). V was cut by 6 bases and J by 2 bases, with 14 bases left in between. Germline CDR1 and CDR2: SQVTM and ANQGSEA. The CDR3 consists of 15 residues. CDR3 residues: CSVPARGAGANVLTF. CDR3 in DNA: TGCAGCGTGCCAGCGCGCGGGGCTGGGGCCAACGTCCTGACTTTC. The entire variable domain, with the rest obtained from reference TRBV29-1 and TRBJ2-6, is as follows: SAVISQKPSRDICQRGTSLTIQCQVDSQVTMMFWYRQQPGQSLTLIATANQGSEATYESGFVIDKFPISRPNLTFSTLTVSNMSPEDSSIYLCSVPARGAGANVLTFGAGSRLTVL.

The chain joins TRBV10-3 to TRBJ1-1, with D possibly TRBD1 on 5 matching bases. The CDR3 runs 13 residues. Per germline, CDR1 ENHRY and CDR2 SYGVKD. V lost 3 bases and J 6 bases, leaving 11 bases between the germline ends. The CDR3 DNA is TGTGCCATCAGTGAACAAGGGACTGCTGAAGCTTTCTTT. It is translated as CAISEQGTAEAFF.

In the case of this clone: A read error may produce the germline difference seen at one junction end. This chain joins TRBV29-1 and TRBJ2-7; possible D gene TRBD2, 5 bases. Germline V lookup: CDR1 SQVTM, CDR2 ANQGSEA. The CDR3 covers 13 residues. This chain's CDR3 is CSVGPGMAYGQYF. In DNA form, the CDR3 reads TGCAGCGTTGGCCCGGGGATGGCCTACGGGCAGTACTTC.

The V and J genes are TRBV15 and TRBJ2-5, with D unclear. The CDR3 is 15 residues long. V was shortened by 2 bases and J by 1 base, with 11 bases between the two germline ends. Germline-derived CDR1 and CDR2 are LNHNV and YYDKDF (reference sequence). CDR3 nucleotide sequence: TGTGCCACCAGCAGATCCCCAATCGGCCAAGAGACCCAGTACTTC. It translates to CATSRSPIGQETQYF.

The rearrangement links TRBV5-4 to TRBJ1-1, with a tentative D call TRBD1 (6 bases). Trimming pared 4 bases from V and 8 bases from J, leaving 18 bases between. CDR1 and CDR2 from the germline V gene are SGHNT and YYREEE (reference sequence). The CDR3 totals 14 residues. For the CDR3, the DNA is TGTGCCAGCAGCCCGGGGGGCCAGTCGACCGAAGCTTTCTTT. Translated: CASSPGGQSTEAFF.

This clone has a single count. This chain's CDR3 is CASRAGAVGETQYF. For the CDR3, the DNA is TGTGCCAGCAGAGCAGGGGCTGTAGGGGAGACCCAGTACTTC. The chain recombines TRBV6-5 with TRBJ2-5, with D tentatively TRBD1 (6 bases). The CDR3 loop spans 14 amino acids. Trimming left V 6 bases short and J 5 bases short, with 16 bases between. Per the germline V gene, CDR1 is MNHEY and CDR2 is SVGAGI.

The CDR3 region is CASSKTGNYGYTF. CDR3 sequence (DNA): TGTGCCAGCAGCAAGACAGGGAACTATGGCTACACCTTC. The V call is TRBV9, the J call TRBJ1-2, with 7 nucleotides matching TRBD1. The V segment lost 4 bases and the J segment 2 bases; nucleotides outside the gene matches: 2. The CDR3 spans 13 residues. CDR1 is SGDLS and CDR2 is YYNGEE in the germline V gene.

The genes are TRBV6-5 and TRBJ2-3, with D perhaps matching TRBD1 (6 bases). The CDR3 runs to 15 residues. The germline CDR1 and CDR2 sequences are MNHEY and SVGAGI. The germline V and J ends were trimmed by 4 bases and 0 bases, with 11 bases remaining between them. In DNA, the CDR3 is TGTGCCAGCAGTTTCGGACAGATAAGCACAGATACGCAGTATTTT. Residues: CASSFGQISTDTQYF.

This clone was counted once. The chain combines TRBV5-5 with TRBJ2-3, with 7 positions matching TRBD1. V was clipped by 0 bases and J by 1 base; unmatched bases: 5. The CDR3 contains 16 residues. Germline CDR1 and CDR2: SGHKS and YYEKEE (reference sequence). For the CDR3, the DNA is TGTGCCAGCAGCTTGGGACCAACAGGGGGCACAGATACGCAGTATTTT. Protein product: CASSLGPTGGTDTQYF. Supplemented by reference TRBV5-5 and TRBJ2-3, the full variable domain reads DAGVTQSPTHLIKTRGQQVTLRCSPISGHKSVSWYQQVLGQGPQFIFQYYEKEERGRGNFPDRFSARQFPNYSSELNVNALLLGDSALYLCASSLGPTGGTDTQYFGPGTRLTVL.

The chain is built from TRBV4-2 and TRBJ2-5; 7 nucleotides align to TRBD2. The ends lost 2 bases at V and 9 bases at J; junction bases unmatched: 15. The CDR3 loop spans 16 amino acids. The germline gives CDR1 LGHNA, CDR2 YNFKEQ. The CDR3 DNA reads TGTGCCAGCAGCCAACTGAGCGGGGAACTCGTGGGCCCCCAGTACTTC. As protein: CASSQLSGELVGPQYF.

The gene calls are TRBV15 and TRBJ2-3; 9 nucleotides agree with TRBD2. The CDR3 runs to 17 residues. V lost 1 base to trimming and J lost 9 bases; unmatched junction nucleotides: 14. Germline-derived CDR1 and CDR2 are LNHNV and YYDKDF (reference sequence). The CDR3 DNA reads as TGTGCCACCAGCAGAGCTAGCGGGGTCCCCACCCCCCGAACGCAGTATTTT. Translation gives CATSRASGVPTPRTQYF.

The V call is TRBV7-9, the J call TRBJ1-2, with D tentatively TRBD1 (6 bases). CDR1 SEHNR and CDR2 FQNEAQ come from the germline V gene (reference sequence). Deletions cut 5 bases from V and 3 bases from J, with 10 bases between. The CDR3 is 13 residues long. The CDR3 loop is CASSRNRDYGYTF. CDR3 in DNA: TGTGCCAGCAGCCGTAACAGGGACTATGGCTACACCTTC.

The chain is built from TRBV2 and TRBJ1-2; perhaps TRBD1 as D (5 bases). V dropped 6 bases and J dropped 7 bases, with 9 bases sitting between them. This CDR3 comprises 11 residues. CDR1 SNHLY and CDR2 FYNNEI come from the germline V gene. The CDR3 spells CASRRDSGYTF. The CDR3 DNA reads TGTGCCAGCAGACGAGACAGTGGCTACACCTTC.

CDR3: CASSPLDTGGSNEQFF. The DNA for the CDR3 is TGTGCCAGCAGCCCCCTAGACACGGGGGGCTCCAATGAGCAGTTCTTC. The chain joins TRBV7-9 to TRBJ2-1; D is perhaps TRBD2 (7 bases). CDR1 and CDR2 (germline): SEHNR, FQNEAQ (reference sequence). The germline V and J ends were trimmed by 5 bases and 6 bases, with 20 bases remaining between them. The CDR3 runs 16 residues.

The rearrangement links TRBV5-1 to TRBJ1-6; the match to TRBD1 covers 8 bases. The V and J ends lost 0 bases and 7 bases, in that order; junction bases with no gene match: 6. The CDR3 has 16 residues. Looked up from germline, CDR1 is SGHRS and CDR2 is YFSETQ. CDR3 sequence reads: CASSLAGDRRNSPLHF. The DNA of the CDR3 is TGCGCCAGCAGCTTGGCCGGGGACAGGCGGAATTCACCCCTCCACTTT.

The chain couples TRBV5-5 to TRBJ2-7, with 7 bases aligning to TRBD2. Per the germline V gene, CDR1 is SGHKS and CDR2 is YYEKEE (reference sequence). CDR3 length equals 13 residues. V shed 4 bases and J 3 bases; nucleotides not matched to a gene: 4. CDR3 DNA: TGTGCCAGCAGCCCTTCGGGGGGCTACGAGCAGTACTTC. Residues: CASSPSGGYEQYF.

The V and J genes are TRBV21-1 and TRBJ2-1; whether TRBD1, the table's D call, matches the DNA was not checked. TRBV21-1 is labeled a pseudogene. This CDR3 comprises 15 residues. CDR3 in amino acids: CASSKGGQDYNEQFF. The CDR3 DNA reads as TGTGCCAGCAGCAAAGGGGGACAAGACTACAATGAGCAGTTCTTC.

Concerning this clone: An end of the junction differs from the germline gene, which may be a read error. V gene TRBV7-9 combines with J gene TRBJ2-1, with 13 bases identical to TRBD2. Germline CDR1 SEHNR, CDR2 FQNEAQ (reference sequence). The CDR3 runs 16 residues. In DNA form, the CDR3 reads TGTGCCAGCAGCCCTTGGAGGACTAGCGGGGGCGCTTCTAGGGTCTTC. Protein product: CASSPWRTSGGASRVF. The entire variable domain, with the rest obtained from reference TRBV7-9 and TRBJ2-1, is as follows: DTGVSQNPRHKITKRGQNVTFRCDPISEHNRLYWYRQTLGQGPEFLTYFQNEAQLEKSRLLSDRFSAERPKGSFSTLEIQRTEQGDSAMYLCASSPWRTSGGASRVFGPGTRLTVL.

The chain joins TRBV5-1 to TRBJ1-2, with D perhaps TRBD1 (5 bases). The CDR3 is 14 residues long. V shed 5 bases and J shed 4 bases, with 15 bases lying between them. CDR1 and CDR2 from the germline V gene are SGHRS and YFSETQ. Written as DNA, the CDR3 is TGCGCCAGCAGAGACAGCATGGGGATCTATGGCTACACCTTC. Its protein is CASRDSMGIYGYTF.

J is TRBJ2-7 and V is TRBV7-8; unclear D gene. Trimming cost V 5 bases and J 2 bases, with 13 bases left between them. Per the germline V gene, CDR1 is SGHVS and CDR2 is FQNEAQ. This CDR3 is built from 14 residues. The CDR3 here is CASSLPGRAYEQYF. The CDR3 nucleotides read TGTGCCAGCAGCCTTCCTGGGCGTGCCTACGAGCAGTACTTC.

The chain links TRBV2 to TRBJ2-7; D is perhaps TRBD2 (6 bases). Trimming stripped 4 bases from V and 6 bases from J, with 13 bases between. The CDR3 extends over 13 amino acids. CDR1 and CDR2 (germline): SNHLY, FYNNEI. The CDR3 is CASSVDGGVEQYF. CDR3 nucleotide sequence: TGTGCCAGCAGTGTGGACGGGGGAGTCGAGCAGTACTTC.